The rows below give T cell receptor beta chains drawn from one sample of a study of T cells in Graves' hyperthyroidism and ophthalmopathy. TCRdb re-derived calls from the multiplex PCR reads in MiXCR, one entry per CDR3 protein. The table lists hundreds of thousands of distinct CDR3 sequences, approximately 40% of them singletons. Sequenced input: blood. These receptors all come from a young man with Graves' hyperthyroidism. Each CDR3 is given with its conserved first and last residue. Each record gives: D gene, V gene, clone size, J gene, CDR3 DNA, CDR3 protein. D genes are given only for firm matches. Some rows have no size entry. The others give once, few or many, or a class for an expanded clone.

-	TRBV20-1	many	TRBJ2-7	TGCAGTGCTAGGAGCAGGGACTCCTACGAGCAGTACTTC	CSARSRDSYEQYF
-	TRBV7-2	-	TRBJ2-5	TGTGCCAGCAGCTCCACTCGGGGCCTGATGGAGACCCAGTACTTC	CASSSTRGLMETQYF
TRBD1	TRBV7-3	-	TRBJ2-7	TGTGCCAGCAGCTTAACCGGGACAGGGTCCTTGGAGCAGTACTTC	CASSLTGTGSLEQYF
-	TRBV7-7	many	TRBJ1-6	TGTGCTAGCAGCGCGACAGCCGATTCACCCCTCCACTTT	CASSATADSPLHF
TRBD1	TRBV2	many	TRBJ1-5	TGTGCCAGCAGCGCCGGGACAGTCAATCAGCCCCAGCATTTT	CASSAGTVNQPQHF
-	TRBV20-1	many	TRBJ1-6	TGCAGTGCTAGTGAGGACTCTGCCTCACCCCTCCACTTT	CSASEDSASPLHF
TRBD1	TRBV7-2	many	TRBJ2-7	TGTGCCAGCAGCCCCTGGGACAGGGGGCGCATGGAGCAGTACTTC	CASSPWDRGRMEQYF
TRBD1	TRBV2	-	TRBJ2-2	TGTGCCAGCAGCTTGCCCGGGACAGGGAACACCGGGGAGCTGTTTTTT	CASSLPGTGNTGELFF
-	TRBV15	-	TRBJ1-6	TGTGCCACCAGCAGCTTGGCGTCCGATTCACCCCTCCACTTT	CATSSLASDSPLHF
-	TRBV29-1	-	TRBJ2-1	TGCAGCGTTGAAGAGTGGGACTACAATGAGCAGTTCTTC	CSVEEWDYNEQFF